The 23 T cell receptor beta chains below all came from one sample that was sequenced in a study of blood T cells in healthy people across ages. The use of a sample-barcoded 5' primer and a J-beta primer mix characterized a second PCR of roughly 7 to 11 cycles. A single record per CDR3 protein comes from TCRdb applying MiXCR to the 5' RACE reads. The sample shows hundreds of thousands of distinct CDR3 sequences, around 41% of them seen only once. The specimen was blood. The source of these receptors is an elderly man in good health.

This chain links TRBV29-1 with TRBJ2-1; D uncertain. Germline V gene lookup returns CDR1 SQVTM and CDR2 ANQGSEA. The CDR3 totals 12 residues. V dropped 4 bases and J dropped 8 bases, with 12 bases sitting between them. The CDR3 reads CSVVRARDEQFF. As DNA, the CDR3 is TGCAGCGTTGTAAGAGCCCGGGATGAGCAGTTCTTC.

This clonotype was observed a handful of times. This may be a read error: a much more frequent sequence differs by one nucleotide. The J gene is TRBJ2-5, the V gene TRBV11-2; D might be TRBD2 (6 bases). The germline V gene has CDR1 SGHAT and CDR2 FQNNGV. V was shortened by 5 bases and J by 5 bases, with 15 bases between the two germline ends. CDR3 length: 14 amino acids. As DNA, the CDR3 is TGTGCCAGCAGCGTAGTTCGGGGGAGCGAGACCCAGTACTTC. Translated: CASSVVRGSETQYF. The variable domain in full, with the rest retrieved from reference TRBV11-2 and TRBJ2-5, is EAGVAQSPRYKIIEKRQSVAFWCNPISGHATLYWYQQILGQGPKLLIQFQNNGVVDDSQLPKDRFSAERLKGVDSTLKIQPAKLEDSAVYLCASSVVRGSETQYFGPGTRLLVL.

In this sample, this clonotype turned up once. CDR3 nucleotide sequence: TGTGCCAGCAGCGGACCCTCCAGTTATCGGTACAATGAGCAGTTCTTC. Its protein product is CASSGPSSYRYNEQFF. This chain links TRBV9 with TRBJ2-1; D uncertain. Germline CDR1 reads SGDLS; CDR2 reads YYNGEE. The CDR3 consists of 16 residues. The V and J ends lost 3 bases and 4 bases respectively, with 17 bases between them.

To note about this clonotype: A much more abundant neighbour one base away suggests this may be a read error. The rearrangement links TRBV2 to TRBJ2-1; D is undetermined. Germline CDR1 is SNHLY and CDR2 is FYNNEI. V lost 0 bases and J 3 bases, leaving 9 bases between the germline ends. This CDR3 has 15 residues. CDR3 in DNA: TGTGCCAGCAGTGAAGCCCTGGACGTCTACAATGAGCAGTTCTTC. It codes for CASSEALDVYNEQFF.

This clonotype showed up many times. The V and J genes are TRBV27 and TRBJ2-7, with 7 bases identical to TRBD2. Germline loops: CDR1 MNHEY, CDR2 SMNVEV (reference sequence). The CDR3 sequence is 13 residues long. V lost 6 bases, J lost 3 bases, and 5 bases stayed unmatched. This chain's CDR3 is CASRREGLYEQYF. Written as DNA, the CDR3 is TGTGCCAGCAGGAGGGAGGGGCTCTACGAGCAGTACTTC.

V gene TRBV6-2 or TRBV6-3 combines with J gene TRBJ2-7, with D possibly being TRBD1 or TRBD2 (6 bases each). Trimming left V 0 bases short and J 5 bases short, with 17 bases between. CDR1 is MNHEY, CDR2 SVGEGT, per germline. The CDR3 is 16 amino acids. The CDR3 nucleotides read TGTGCCAGCAGTTACTCGACGGGAACGGAGGGGGACGAGCAGTACTTC. Encoded protein: CASSYSTGTEGDEQYF.

In its sample, this clonotype was seen a few times. The chain carries TRBV20-1 and TRBJ2-5; perhaps TRBD2 as D (6 bases). Germline V gene sequence: CDR1 DFQATT, CDR2 SNEGSKA (reference sequence). The CDR3 is 15 amino acids. The V gene lost 0 bases and the J gene lost 7 bases, with 18 bases spanning the gap. CDR3 sequence (DNA): TGCAGTGCTAGAGATGGGTCTAGCGCTATGGGGACCCAGTACTTC. Translating gives CSARDGSSAMGTQYF.

A note on this clonotype: This clone may be a read error of a much larger clone one base away. This chain connects TRBV12-3 or TRBV12-4 to TRBJ1-6; 9 positions match TRBD1. The CDR3 length is 17 residues. CDR3 nucleotide sequence: TGTGCCAGCAGTTTAGTGGCCCAACAGGGGGCAAGGTCACCCCCCCACTTT. Its translation is CASSLVAQQGARSPPHF.

V is TRBV7-2 and J is TRBJ2-7; TRBD2 agrees at 8 bases. CDR1 is SGHTA and CDR2 is FQGNSA in the germline V gene. V gave up 1 base and J gave up 7 bases; unmatched junction bases: 12. This CDR3 is 16 amino acids long. The CDR3 nucleotides are TGTGCCAGCAGCTTAGGCCAGAGCGGGGGAGGGCATGAGCAGTACTTC. Translated: CASSLGQSGGGHEQYF.

This clonotype occurred once. The V gene is TRBV29-1, the J gene TRBJ2-3, with 7 bases that match TRBD1. Unmatched junction bases numbered 7, after V lost 7 bases and J lost 0 bases. The CDR3 length is 14 residues. Germline CDR1 and CDR2: SQVTM and ANQGSEA. The CDR3 sequence: CSATGASSTDTQYF. In DNA form, the CDR3 reads TGCAGCGCCACAGGGGCTTCTAGCACAGATACGCAGTATTTT.

Here the CDR3 reads CASSLWGYGTSGDTQYF. CDR3 coding DNA: TGTGCCAGCAGTTTATGGGGGTACGGGACTAGCGGAGATACGCAGTATTTT. This chain joins TRBV12-3 or TRBV12-4 and TRBJ2-3; 11 bases are a match to TRBD2. This CDR3 has 17 residues. The trim removed 2 bases at V and 5 bases at J, leaving 9 bases unmatched.

The rearrangement links TRBV5-6 to TRBJ2-7; 8 bases align to TRBD1. This CDR3 comprises 14 residues. J was trimmed by 6 bases and V by 5 bases; bases with no gene match: 10. Germline V gives CDR1 SGHDT, CDR2 YYEEEE. The CDR3 loop is CASRLRQGAGEQYF. The CDR3 DNA reads as TGTGCCAGCAGGTTGAGGCAGGGGGCGGGCGAGCAGTACTTC.

This chain uses TRBV7-2 with TRBJ2-5; the D gene is possibly TRBD2 (6 bases). Germline loops: CDR1 SGHTA, CDR2 FQGNSA. The CDR3 spans 16 residues. V was cut by 0 bases and J by 4 bases, with 15 bases left in between. The CDR3 DNA reads TGTGCCAGCAGCTTAGCGAGGGCTCAAGCGGGAGAGACCCAGTACTTC. Residues: CASSLARAQAGETQYF.

V is TRBV7-8 and J is TRBJ2-7; the match to TRBD2 covers 14 bases. Germline V CDR1 and CDR2: SGHVS, FQNEAQ. There are 16 residues in the CDR3. Trimming removed 5 bases from V and 6 bases from J; junction bases left unmatched: 9. The DNA of the CDR3 is TGTGCCAGCAGCACTGGACTAGCGGGGGGTAAGGGCGAGCAGTACTTC. Translating it yields CASSTGLAGGKGEQYF.

J is TRBJ2-3 and V is TRBV20-1; 14 bases fit TRBD2. This CDR3 comprises 16 residues. From germline, CDR1 is DFQATT and CDR2 SNEGSKA (reference sequence). Unmatched junction bases numbered 5, after V lost 5 bases and J lost 1 base. The CDR3 DNA sequence: TGCAGTGCTGGGACTAGCGGGAGCCCCGGCACAGATACGCAGTATTTT. Protein: CSAGTSGSPGTDTQYF.

This clonotype was recorded many times. The rearrangement uses TRBV29-1 and TRBJ2-7, with 10 nucleotides matching TRBD2. The ends lost 4 bases at V and 4 bases at J; junction bases unmatched: 4. CDR1 and CDR2 from the germline V gene are SQVTM and ANQGSEA. This CDR3 spans 13 amino acids. CDR3 amino acids: CSVAPSGSYEQYF. The CDR3 DNA sequence: TGCAGCGTTGCTCCTAGCGGGAGTTACGAGCAGTACTTC.

V and J are TRBV14 and TRBJ1-1, with 9 bases matching TRBD1. Trimming cost V 2 bases and J 1 base; bases outside gene matches: 2. The CDR3 length is 15 residues. From germline, CDR1 is SGHDN and CDR2 FVKESK. CDR3 DNA sequence: TGTGCCAGCAGCCAAACAGGGGGCGAGAACACTGAAGCTTTCTTT. Residues: CASSQTGGENTEAFF.

In this sample, this clonotype turned up many times. The chain couples TRBV9 to TRBJ2-5; TRBD2 might be the D (5 bases). Between the trimmed V and J ends, which lost 3 bases and 11 bases, there was a span of 14 bases. The CDR3 consists of 12 residues. Per the germline V gene, CDR1 is SGDLS and CDR2 is YYNGEE. The CDR3 protein is CASSGRGWEQYF. In DNA, the CDR3 is TGTGCCAGCAGCGGACGGGGTTGGGAGCAGTACTTC.

The chain has TRBV12-3 or TRBV12-4 and TRBJ2-3; 15 bases match TRBD2. V lost 6 bases and J lost 0; bases outside the gene matches: 13. There are 20 residues in the CDR3. The CDR3 reads CASRNPGLAGGKVSTDTQYF. Written as DNA, the CDR3 is TGTGCCAGCAGGAACCCGGGACTAGCGGGGGGAAAAGTTAGCACAGATACGCAGTATTTT.

About this clonotype itself: A clone one base away is much larger, so this may be a read error. This CDR3 is CASSWTGVNNKQFF. In DNA, the CDR3 is TGTGCCAGCAGTTGGACAGGGGTCAACAATAAGCAGTTCTTC. The chain carries TRBV5-5 and TRBJ2-1, with TRBD1 matching over 9 bases. The CDR3 has 14 amino acids. Germline CDR1 reads SGHKS; CDR2 reads YYEKEE (reference sequence).

The CDR3 reads CASSNRDSHEQYF. In nucleotides, the CDR3 is TGTGCCAGCAGCAACCGGGACAGCCACGAGCAGTACTTC. J is TRBJ2-4 and V is TRBV28, with TRBD1 identical over 7 bases. The J call may be in error: the DNA end matches TRBJ2-7 better. CDR3 size: 13 residues. Germline CDR1 is MDHEN and CDR2 is SYDVKM.

Note on this clonotype: One base away lies a much larger clone, so this may be a sequencing read error. This chain links TRBV4-2 with TRBJ2-1, with 10 bases aligning to TRBD2. Germline assignment: CDR1 LGHNA and CDR2 YNFKEQ. V lost 2 bases to trimming and J lost 9 bases; unmatched junction nucleotides: 4. The CDR3 sequence is 14 residues long. CDR3: CASSQQREGSEQFF. CDR3 DNA: TGTGCCAGCAGCCAACAGCGGGAGGGCAGTGAGCAGTTCTTC.

This clonotype was picked up a small number of times. This CDR3 is CSAPQGASGRAQVDTQYF. In nucleotides, the CDR3 is TGCAGTGCTCCACAAGGGGCTAGCGGGAGGGCCCAGGTAGATACGCAGTATTTT. The V gene is TRBV20-1, the J gene TRBJ2-3; 12 nucleotides line up with TRBD2. CDR3 length: 18 amino acids. V lost 5 bases and J lost 5; bases outside the gene matches: 17. CDR1 is DFQATT and CDR2 is SNEGSKA in the germline V gene (reference sequence).